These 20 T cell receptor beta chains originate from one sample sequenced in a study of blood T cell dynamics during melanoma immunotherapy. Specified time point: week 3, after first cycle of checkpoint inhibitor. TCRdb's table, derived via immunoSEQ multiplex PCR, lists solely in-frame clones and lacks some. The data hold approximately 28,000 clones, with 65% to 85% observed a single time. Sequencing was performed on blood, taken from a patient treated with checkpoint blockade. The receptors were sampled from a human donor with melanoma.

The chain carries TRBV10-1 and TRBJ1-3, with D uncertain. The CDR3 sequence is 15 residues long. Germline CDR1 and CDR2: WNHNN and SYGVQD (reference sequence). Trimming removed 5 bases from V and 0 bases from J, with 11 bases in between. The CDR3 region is CASSRNRDSGNTIYF. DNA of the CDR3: TGCGCCAGCAGTCGAAACCGGGACTCTGGAAACACCATATATTTT.

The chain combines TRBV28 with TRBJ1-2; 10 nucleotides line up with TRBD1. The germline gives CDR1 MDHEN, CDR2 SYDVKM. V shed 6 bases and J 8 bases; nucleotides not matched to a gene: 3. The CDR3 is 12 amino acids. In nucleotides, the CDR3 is TGTGCCAGCAGGACAGGGGGCAAAGGCTACACCTTC. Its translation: CASRTGGKGYTF.

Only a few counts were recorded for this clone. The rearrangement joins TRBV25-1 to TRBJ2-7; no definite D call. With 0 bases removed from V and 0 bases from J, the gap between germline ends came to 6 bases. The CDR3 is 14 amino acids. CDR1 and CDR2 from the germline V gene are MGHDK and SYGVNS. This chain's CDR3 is CASSEYGGSYEQYF. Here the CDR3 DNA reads TGTGCCAGCAGTGAATACGGTGGCTCCTACGAGCAGTACTTC.

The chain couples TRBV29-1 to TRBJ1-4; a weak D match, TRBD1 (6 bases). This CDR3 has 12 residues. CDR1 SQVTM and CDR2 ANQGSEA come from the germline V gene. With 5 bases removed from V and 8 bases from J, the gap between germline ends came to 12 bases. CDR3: CSVSVQGEKLFF. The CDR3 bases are TGCAGCGTTAGTGTGCAGGGGGAAAAACTGTTTTTT.

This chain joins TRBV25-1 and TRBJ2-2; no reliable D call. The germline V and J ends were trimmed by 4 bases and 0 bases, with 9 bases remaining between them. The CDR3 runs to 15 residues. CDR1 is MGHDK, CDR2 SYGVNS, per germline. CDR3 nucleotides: TGTGCCAGCAGTGCCGGAATAGCGAACACCGGGGAGCTGTTTTTT. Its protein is CASSAGIANTGELFF.

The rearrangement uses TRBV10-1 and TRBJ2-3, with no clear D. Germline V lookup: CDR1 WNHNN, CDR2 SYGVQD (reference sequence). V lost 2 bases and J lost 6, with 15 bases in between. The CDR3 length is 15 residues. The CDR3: CASSERASATDTQYF. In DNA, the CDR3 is TGCGCCAGCAGTGAGCGAGCGAGTGCTACCGATACGCAGTATTTT.

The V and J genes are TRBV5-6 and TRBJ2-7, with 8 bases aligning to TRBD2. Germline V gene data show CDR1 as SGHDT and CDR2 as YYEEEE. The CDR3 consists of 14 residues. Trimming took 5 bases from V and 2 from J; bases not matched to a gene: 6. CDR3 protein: CASSYPGLAYEQYF. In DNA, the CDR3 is TGTGCCAGCAGTTACCCGGGACTAGCCTACGAGCAGTACTTC.

CDR3 coding DNA: TGTGCCAGTAGGCCCACTAGCGGGAGCGGCACCGGGGAGCTGTTTTTT. This sequence encodes CASRPTSGSGTGELFF. The chain uses TRBV19 and TRBJ2-2, with TRBD2 matching 11 bases. Trimming at V came to 6 bases and at J to 4 bases, leaving 7 bases not matched to a gene. The CDR3 loop spans 16 amino acids. CDR1 is LNHDA, CDR2 SQIVND, per germline (reference sequence). Combining the CDR3 with reference TRBV19 and TRBJ2-2 gives the whole variable domain DGGITQSPKYLFRKEGQNVTLSCEQNLNHDAMYWYRQDPGQGLRLIYYSQIVNDFQKGDIAEGYSVSREKKESFPLTVTSAQKNPTAFYLCASRPTSGSGTGELFFGEGSRLTVL.

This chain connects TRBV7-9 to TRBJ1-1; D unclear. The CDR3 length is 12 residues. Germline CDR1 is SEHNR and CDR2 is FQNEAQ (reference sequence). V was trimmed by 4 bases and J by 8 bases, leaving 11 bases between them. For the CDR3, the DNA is TGTGCCAGCAGCTGGGCGGAGCAAGAAGCTTTCTTT. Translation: CASSWAEQEAFF.

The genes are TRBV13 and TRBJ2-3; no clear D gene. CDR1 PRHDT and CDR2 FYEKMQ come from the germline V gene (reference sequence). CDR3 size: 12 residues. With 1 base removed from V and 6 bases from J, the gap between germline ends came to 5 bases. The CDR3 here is CASSLDVDTQYF. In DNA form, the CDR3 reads TGTGCCAGCAGCTTAGATGTGGATACGCAGTATTTT.

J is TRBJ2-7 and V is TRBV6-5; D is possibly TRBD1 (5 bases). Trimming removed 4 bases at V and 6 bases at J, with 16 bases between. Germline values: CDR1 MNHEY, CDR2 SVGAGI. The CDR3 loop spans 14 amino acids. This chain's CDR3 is CASSFYTGNPEQYF. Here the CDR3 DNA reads TGTGCCAGCAGTTTCTACACAGGAAATCCCGAGCAGTACTTC.

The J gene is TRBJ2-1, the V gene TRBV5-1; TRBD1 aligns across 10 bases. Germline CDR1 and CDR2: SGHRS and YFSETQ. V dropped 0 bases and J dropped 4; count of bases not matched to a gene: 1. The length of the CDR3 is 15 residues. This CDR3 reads CASSLGGQGYNEQFF. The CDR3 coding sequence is TGCGCCAGCAGCTTGGGGGGACAGGGGTACAATGAGCAGTTCTTC. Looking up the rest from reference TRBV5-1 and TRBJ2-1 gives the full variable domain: KAGVTQTPRYLIKTRGQQVTLSCSPISGHRSVSWYQQTPGQGLQFLFEYFSETQRNKGNFPGRFSGRQFSNSRSEMNVSTLELGDSALYLCASSLGGQGYNEQFFGPGTRLTVL.

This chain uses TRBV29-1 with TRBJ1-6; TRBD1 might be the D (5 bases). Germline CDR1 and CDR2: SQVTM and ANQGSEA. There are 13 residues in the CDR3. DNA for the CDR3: TGCAGTCCCGCGGGCAGGGTGGATTCACCCCTCCACTTT. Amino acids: CSPAGRVDSPLHF.

As DNA, the CDR3 is TGTGCCAGCAGTGTTGAGGGCAATCAGCCCCAGCATTTT. Translated, it gives CASSVEGNQPQHF. The chain joins TRBV2 to TRBJ1-5; D remains ambiguous. The CDR3 loop spans 13 amino acids. The germline V gene encodes CDR1 SNHLY and CDR2 FYNNEI. Trimming removed 4 bases from V and 2 bases from J, with 6 bases in between.

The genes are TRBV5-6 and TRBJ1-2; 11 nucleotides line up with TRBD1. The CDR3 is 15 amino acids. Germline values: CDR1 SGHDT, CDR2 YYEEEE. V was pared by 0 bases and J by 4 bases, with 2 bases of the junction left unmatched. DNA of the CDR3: TGTGCCAGCAGCTTGGGGGACAGGGGGTTCTATGGCTACACCTTC. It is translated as CASSLGDRGFYGYTF.

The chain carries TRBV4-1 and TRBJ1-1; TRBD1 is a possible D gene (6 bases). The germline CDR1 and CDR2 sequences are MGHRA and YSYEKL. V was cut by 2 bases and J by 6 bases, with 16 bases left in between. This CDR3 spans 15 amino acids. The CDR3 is CASSQWLGTKSEAFF. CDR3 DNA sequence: TGCGCCAGCAGCCAATGGCTGGGGACAAAATCTGAAGCTTTCTTT.

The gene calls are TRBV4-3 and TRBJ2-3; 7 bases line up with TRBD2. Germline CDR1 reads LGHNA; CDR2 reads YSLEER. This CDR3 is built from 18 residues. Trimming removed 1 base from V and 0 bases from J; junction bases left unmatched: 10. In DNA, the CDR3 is TGCGCCAGCAGCCAAGGATGGGGGAGGGGCCTAAGCACAGATACGCAGTATTTT. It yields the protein CASSQGWGRGLSTDTQYF.

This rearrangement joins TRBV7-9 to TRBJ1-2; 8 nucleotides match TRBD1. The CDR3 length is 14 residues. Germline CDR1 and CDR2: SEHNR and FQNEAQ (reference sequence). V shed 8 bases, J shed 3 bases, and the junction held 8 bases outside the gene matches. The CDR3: CASGSKDRDYGYTF. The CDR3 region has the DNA TGTGCCAGCGGCTCGAAGGACAGGGACTATGGCTACACCTTC.

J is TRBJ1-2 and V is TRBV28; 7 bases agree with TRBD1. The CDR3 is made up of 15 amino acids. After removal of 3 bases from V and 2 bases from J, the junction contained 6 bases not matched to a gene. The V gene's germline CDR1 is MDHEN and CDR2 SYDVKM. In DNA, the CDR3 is TGTGCCAGCAGTTTGGGGGACAGAGAAAACTATGGCTACACCTTC. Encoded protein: CASSLGDRENYGYTF.

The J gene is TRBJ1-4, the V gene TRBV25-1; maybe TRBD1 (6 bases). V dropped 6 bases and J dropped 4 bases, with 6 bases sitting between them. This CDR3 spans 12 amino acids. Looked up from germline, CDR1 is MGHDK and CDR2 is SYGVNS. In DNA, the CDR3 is TGTGCCAGCAGACAGGGTAATGAAAAACTGTTTTTT. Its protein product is CASRQGNEKLFF.